The 24 T cell receptor beta chains reported below all come from one sample, sequenced in a study of blood T cell repertoires in COVID-19. Sequencing was performed with immunoSEQ multiplex PCR; in TCRdb, only in-frame clones are kept and a portion is missing. This table has under 200,000 clones, around 83% appearing once. Source material: peripheral blood. Source of these receptors: a woman aged 40 to 50 with acute or convalescent COVID-19.

V is TRBV4-2 and J is TRBJ2-1, with D tentatively TRBD2 (7 bases). CDR1 is LGHNA, CDR2 YNFKEQ, per germline. The CDR3 loop spans 15 amino acids. Trimming removed 4 bases from V and 7 bases from J, with 17 bases in between. The CDR3 DNA is TGTGCCAGCAGCCCTGGGGGCGGGAGCTCAAATGAGCAGTTCTTC. It translates to CASSPGGGSSNEQFF.

The chain links TRBV11-2 to TRBJ2-1; weak D call: TRBD1 (6 bases). Germline V CDR1 and CDR2: SGHAT, FQNNGV. CDR3 length: 16 residues. The V and J ends lost 4 bases and 3 bases respectively, with 16 bases between them. The CDR3 sequence: CASSSGDALNYNEQFF. DNA of the CDR3: TGTGCCAGCAGCTCAGGGGACGCACTCAACTACAATGAGCAGTTCTTC.

A note on this clone: The same CDR3 can be traced to other DNA sequences in this sample. For the CDR3, the DNA is TGTGCCACCAGTGGGGACACCTACGAGCAGTACTTC. Its translation: CATSGDTYEQYF. This chain uses TRBV24-1 with TRBJ2-7; a possible D gene is TRBD1 (6 bases). Germline V lookup: CDR1 KGHDR, CDR2 SFDVKD. Trimming took off 5 bases at V and 2 bases at J, with 6 bases between the two ends. The CDR3 sequence is 12 residues long.

The chain links TRBV10-3 to TRBJ2-1; D not certain. V was clipped by 9 bases and J by 4 bases, with 25 bases between them. CDR1 and CDR2 from the germline V gene are ENHRY and SYGVKD. This CDR3 contains 17 residues. CDR3 residues: CAILDPANPRAYNEQFF. The CDR3, as DNA: TGTGCCATTCTAGACCCCGCCAATCCGCGAGCTTACAATGAGCAGTTCTTC.

V gene TRBV2 combines with J gene TRBJ1-4; D is unresolved. V was trimmed by 7 bases and J by 7 bases, leaving 13 bases between them. This CDR3 has 13 residues. The germline CDR1 and CDR2 sequences are SNHLY and FYNNEI. The CDR3, as DNA: TGTGCCAGCAAGATTCTCCCGGTTGAAAAACTGTTTTTT. Translating gives CASKILPVEKLFF.

The rearrangement joins TRBV28 to TRBJ1-5, with 8 bases lining up with TRBD1. The CDR3 loop spans 13 amino acids. Germline values: CDR1 MDHEN, CDR2 SYDVKM. V shed 6 bases, J shed 5 bases, and the junction held 3 bases outside the gene matches. The CDR3 DNA reads as TGTGCCAGCAGGGCAGGGGGCCATCAGCCCCAGCATTTT. The encoded protein is CASRAGGHQPQHF.

This chain links TRBV30 with TRBJ2-1, with D perhaps TRBD2 (6 bases). Trimming cost V 5 bases and J 10 bases, with 9 bases left between them. CDR1 GTSNPN and CDR2 SVGIG come from the germline V gene (reference sequence). This CDR3 is built from 10 residues. The CDR3 sequence: CAWGEDEQFF. In DNA, the CDR3 is TGTGCCTGGGGGGAGGACGAGCAGTTCTTC.

This chain links TRBV19 with TRBJ1-1; possible D gene TRBD1, 5 bases. In germline, CDR1 is LNHDA, CDR2 SQIVND (reference sequence). The V end lost 6 bases, the J end lost 0 bases, and 14 bases lay between the germline ends. The CDR3 loop spans 15 amino acids. The CDR3 loop is CASRWGSGVNTEAFF. For the CDR3, the DNA is TGTGCCAGTAGGTGGGGGTCGGGGGTGAACACTGAAGCTTTCTTT.

A single count supports this clone. The CDR3 reads CASWRDRETQYF. The CDR3 DNA is TGTGCCAGCTGGCGGGATAGGGAGACCCAGTACTTC. The chain combines TRBV6-5 with TRBJ2-5, with D perhaps matching TRBD2 (6 bases). The germline V gene encodes CDR1 MNHEY and CDR2 SVGAGI. The CDR3 length is 12 residues. Trimming stripped 8 bases from V and 5 bases from J, with 12 bases between.

The CDR3 DNA follows: TGTGCCAGCAGCGAGCGGACAGATTACGGCTACACCTTC. Amino acids: CASSERTDYGYTF. The gene calls are TRBV4-2 and TRBJ1-2, with a possible D match to TRBD1 (6 bases). V gave up 5 bases and J gave up 8 bases, with 15 bases separating them. Germline values: CDR1 LGHNA, CDR2 YNFKEQ. The CDR3 runs to 13 residues.

The chain employs TRBV7-9 and TRBJ2-1, with 8 positions matching TRBD2. Germline V gene sequence: CDR1 SEHNR, CDR2 FQNEAQ (reference sequence). The CDR3 is 15 amino acids. The V gene end was trimmed by 1 base and the J gene end by 5 bases; junction bases not matched to a gene: 4. The chain's CDR3 is CASSLGLALNNEQFF. CDR3 DNA: TGTGCCAGCAGCTTAGGACTAGCGCTAAACAATGAGCAGTTCTTC.

The rearrangement uses TRBV19 and TRBJ2-7, with a tentative D call TRBD1 (6 bases). Between the trimmed V and J ends, which lost 3 bases and 5 bases, there was a span of 20 bases. The germline V gene has CDR1 LNHDA and CDR2 SQIVND (reference sequence). The CDR3 covers 16 residues. CDR3 in DNA: TGTGCCAGTAGTATCTTTGGTCGGCCAGGGGCCCACGAGCAGTACTTC. It codes for CASSIFGRPGAHEQYF.

The V and J genes are TRBV15 and TRBJ1-2, with D tentatively TRBD1 (5 bases). V was clipped by 1 base and J by 8 bases, with 11 bases between them. CDR3 length equals 13 residues. The germline CDR1 and CDR2 sequences are LNHNV and YYDKDF (reference sequence). The CDR3 region has the DNA TGTGCCACCAGCAGAGTCGGGACTAGCGGCTACACCTTC. This translates into CATSRVGTSGYTF.

The rearrangement uses TRBV28 and TRBJ1-1; D remains ambiguous. Germline values: CDR1 MDHEN, CDR2 SYDVKM. The V end lost 5 bases, the J end lost 6 bases, and 7 bases lay between the germline ends. The CDR3 runs to 11 residues. CDR3 sequence reads: CASSDFPEAFF. The CDR3, as DNA: TGTGCCAGCAGTGACTTCCCTGAAGCTTTCTTT. Based on the CDR3 plus reference TRBV28 and TRBJ1-1, the full variable domain is DVKVTQSSRYLVKRTGEKVFLECVQDMDHENMFWYRQDPGLGLRLIYFSYDVKMKEKGDIPEGYSVSREKKERFSLILESASTNQTSMYLCASSDFPEAFFGQGTRLTVV.

V is TRBV2 and J is TRBJ2-1; TRBD2 might be the D (5 bases). V was clipped by 4 bases and J by 0 bases, with 19 bases between them. CDR1 and CDR2 (germline): SNHLY, FYNNEI. CDR3 length: 18 residues. The CDR3 region has the DNA TGTGCCAGCAGTGGGCCCCGGGAAGCGCCTAGCTCCTACAATGAGCAGTTCTTC. This codes for CASSGPREAPSSYNEQFF.

The rearrangement joins TRBV5-1 to TRBJ2-1, with D maybe TRBD1 (5 bases). The V gene lost 4 bases and the J gene lost 0 bases, with 11 bases spanning the gap. The CDR3 has 15 amino acids. Looked up from germline, CDR1 is SGHRS and CDR2 is YFSETQ. CDR3 nucleotides: TGCGCCAGCAGCCGGAGACAGAGCTCCTACAATGAGCAGTTCTTC. Translated, it gives CASSRRQSSYNEQFF.

The chain uses TRBV3-1 (or the pseudogene TRBV3-2) and TRBJ2-7; D is unresolved. V was shortened by 2 bases and J by 3 bases, with 14 bases between the two germline ends. The CDR3 totals 15 residues. Germline-derived CDR1 and CDR2 are LGHDT and YNNKEL (reference sequence). The CDR3 bases are TGTGCCAGCAGCCAAACCGGGTCTGCAAGCTACGAGCAGTACTTC. Encoded protein: CASSQTGSASYEQYF.

This clone showed up just a few times. This chain connects TRBV4-1 to TRBJ1-4, with 7 bases matching TRBD1. This CDR3 comprises 14 residues. Germline trimming cut 4 bases from V and 3 bases from J; bases unmatched to any gene: 2. Germline V gene lookup returns CDR1 MGHRA and CDR2 YSYEKL. The CDR3 reads CASSLTGSNEKLFF. The CDR3 bases are TGCGCCAGCAGCCTGACAGGGTCTAATGAAAAACTGTTTTTT.

The chain joins TRBV11-2 to TRBJ2-7, with 8 bases that match TRBD1. Germline V lookup: CDR1 SGHAT, CDR2 FQNNGV. After removal of 5 bases from V and 3 bases from J, the junction contained 9 bases not matched to a gene. The CDR3 contains 15 residues. CDR3 loop: CASSDGQGKNYEQYF. DNA for the CDR3: TGTGCCAGCAGCGACGGACAGGGAAAGAACTACGAGCAGTACTTC.

The CDR3 spells CASRGVDTEAFF. The CDR3 DNA follows: TGTGCCAGCCGCGGAGTGGACACTGAAGCTTTCTTT. The V and J genes are TRBV18 and TRBJ1-1, with no clear D. Per the germline V gene, CDR1 is KGHSH and CDR2 is LQKENI. V dropped 8 bases and J dropped 3 bases, with 10 bases sitting between them. This CDR3 is 12 amino acids long.

The chain uses TRBV19 and TRBJ2-3; 9 bases are a match to TRBD1. The germline CDR1 and CDR2 sequences are LNHDA and SQIVND (reference sequence). With 6 bases clipped from V and 3 bases from J, the junction kept 4 bases outside the gene matches. The length of the CDR3 is 14 residues. The CDR3 spells CASRKDRGTDTQYF. CDR3 nucleotides: TGTGCCAGTAGGAAAGACAGGGGGACAGATACGCAGTATTTT.

The chain links TRBV21-1 to TRBJ2-7; the table names TRBD1, a call not compared with the DNA. TRBV21-1 is deemed a pseudogene. This CDR3 has 16 residues. In DNA form, the CDR3 reads TGTGCCAGCAGCAAAACGGAGTGCAGGGGGACCTACGAGCAGTACTTC. It is translated as CASSKTECRGTYEQYF.

The chain couples TRBV5-8 to TRBJ2-3; 8 bases agree with TRBD2. The length of the CDR3 is 16 residues. After removal of 1 base from V and 6 bases from J, the junction contained 10 bases not matched to a gene. The germline V gene has CDR1 SGHTS and CDR2 YDEGEE. The CDR3 coding sequence is TGTGCCAGCAGCTTGCTGATCGCGGGAGGCTACGATACGCAGTATTTT. Amino acid sequence: CASSLLIAGGYDTQYF.

The chain has TRBV5-1 and TRBJ1-6; 9 nucleotides agree with TRBD1. CDR1 and CDR2 from the germline V gene are SGHRS and YFSETQ. V shed 4 bases and J 9 bases; nucleotides not matched to a gene: 5. The CDR3 sequence is 14 residues long. The CDR3 region is CASSQGQGISPLHF. The CDR3 DNA follows: TGCGCCAGCAGCCAGGGACAGGGTATTTCACCCCTCCACTTT. The full variable domain, its missing parts supplied by reference TRBV5-1 and TRBJ1-6, is KAGVTQTPRYLIKTRGQQVTLSCSPISGHRSVSWYQQTPGQGLQFLFEYFSETQRNKGNFPGRFSGRQFSNSRSEMNVSTLELGDSALYLCASSQGQGISPLHFGNGTRLTVT.